One sample yielded the 28 T cell receptor beta chains listed below, sequenced in a study of T-cell reconstitution after alpha-beta-depleted transplantation in children. Preparation of the TCRbeta library used unique molecular identifiers. In TCRdb, the PCR reads were re-called with MiXCR into one record per CDR3 protein. Among approximately 30,000 distinct CDR3 sequences listed, about 6.2% were seen once. Sequenced here: PBMCs, mostly from graft donor cells, sampled 180 days after TCRalphabeta/CD19-depleted stem cell transplant. The receptors were gathered from a male patient younger than 18 who had a stem cell transplant for acute myeloid leukemia, so the T cells may come from the graft donor.

This clonotype has ten or more counts. This chain joins TRBV5-1 and TRBJ2-7; perhaps TRBD1 as D (5 bases). CDR1 SGHRS and CDR2 YFSETQ come from the germline V gene. The CDR3 consists of 13 residues. V shed 4 bases and J shed 2 bases, with 10 bases lying between them. The CDR3 DNA reads TGCGCCAGCAGCGGCGGACAAGCCTACGAGCAGTACTTC. It specifies CASSGGQAYEQYF.

Only one count was recorded for this clonotype. The rearrangement links TRBV5-4 to TRBJ2-5, with D perhaps TRBD2 (5 bases). Germline CDR1 and CDR2: SGHNT and YYREEE (reference sequence). The CDR3 sequence is 15 residues long. V lost 3 bases and J lost 5, with 17 bases in between. The CDR3 region has the DNA TGTGCCAGCAGCTACAAAACTAGTTTCGCGGAGACCCAGTACTTC. Protein: CASSYKTSFAETQYF.

This clonotype was observed many times. The chain links TRBV4-2 to TRBJ1-2, with 12 bases fitting TRBD1. The germline V gene has CDR1 LGHNA and CDR2 YNFKEQ. The junction had 5 bases not matched to a gene; V was cut back by 0 bases and J by 6 bases. The length of the CDR3 is 16 residues. For the CDR3, the DNA is TGTGCCAGCAGCCAAGACCCCAGGGACAGGGGGCATGGCTACACCTTC. Its translation: CASSQDPRDRGHGYTF.

The table lists this clonotype with many counts. V usage is TRBV7-9 and J usage is TRBJ2-4; D unresolved. CDR3 length: 13 residues. The ends were cut back, 5 bases at V and 9 bases at J, with 14 bases in the middle. Looked up from germline, CDR1 is SEHNR and CDR2 is FQNEAQ (reference sequence). The CDR3 loop is CASSPPGDIIQYF. The DNA for the CDR3 is TGTGCCAGCAGCCCCCCCGGAGACATCATTCAGTACTTC.

This clonotype was picked up many times. V is TRBV15 and J is TRBJ2-1; 8 bases map to TRBD2. V shed 8 bases, J shed 7 bases, and the junction held 10 bases outside the gene matches. Looked up from germline, CDR1 is LNHNV and CDR2 is YYDKDF (reference sequence). The length of the CDR3 is 14 residues. As DNA, the CDR3 is TGTGCCACCGGTAGCGGGGCCTGGGCTAATGAGCAGTTCTTC. Translating it yields CATGSGAWANEQFF.

This clonotype was picked up many times. The V gene is TRBV7-8, the J gene TRBJ2-7; TRBD2 is a possible D gene (6 bases). The CDR3 sequence is 14 residues long. The V end lost 1 base, the J end lost 3 bases, and 10 bases lay between the germline ends. Germline loops: CDR1 SGHVS, CDR2 FQNEAQ. The CDR3 protein is CASSLDVADYEQYF. The DNA of the CDR3 is TGTGCCAGCAGCTTAGACGTAGCGGACTACGAGCAGTACTTC.

This clonotype was counted many times. The CDR3 loop reads CASSTAGYEQYF. The CDR3 bases are TGTGCCAGCAGCACCGCGGGGTACGAGCAGTACTTC. The genes are TRBV27 and TRBJ2-7, with D perhaps matching TRBD2 (6 bases). This CDR3 has 12 amino acids. Germline-derived CDR1 and CDR2 are MNHEY and SMNVEV (reference sequence). Trimming pared 6 bases from V and 4 bases from J, leaving 10 bases between.

In its sample, this clonotype was seen many times. V is TRBV7-8 and J is TRBJ2-7; 13 nucleotides agree with TRBD2. CDR1 SGHVS and CDR2 FQNEAQ come from the germline V gene. J was trimmed by 2 bases and V by 6 bases; bases with no gene match: 4. The CDR3 has 15 residues. The CDR3 region is CASRRGTSGTYEQYF. The CDR3 nucleotides read TGTGCCAGCAGGCGCGGGACTAGCGGGACCTACGAGCAGTACTTC.

There are many counts of this clonotype. The chain joins TRBV7-2 to TRBJ1-1; D gene uncertain. V was clipped by 0 bases and J by 1 base, with 3 bases between them. Germline CDR1 SGHTA, CDR2 FQGNSA. The CDR3 covers 13 residues. The CDR3 DNA reads TGTGCCAGCAGCTTAGCAGCGAACACTGAAGCTTTCTTT. It codes for CASSLAANTEAFF.

Many counts were recorded for this clonotype. CDR3: CASSQVVLGGRGQETQYF. The DNA for the CDR3 is TGCGCCAGCAGCCAAGTAGTGTTGGGCGGGAGGGGGCAAGAGACCCAGTACTTC. This chain joins TRBV4-3 and TRBJ2-5, with 9 bases aligning to TRBD2. This CDR3 has 18 residues. Germline V gene lookup returns CDR1 LGHNA and CDR2 YSLEER. The V gene end was trimmed by 1 base and the J gene end by 2 bases; junction bases not matched to a gene: 11.

In this sample, this clonotype turned up a few times. This chain joins TRBV11-2 and TRBJ1-4; 9 bases agree with TRBD1. Germline trimming cut 6 bases from V and 2 bases from J; bases unmatched to any gene: 13. The CDR3 is 18 residues long. Germline CDR1 reads SGHAT; CDR2 reads FQNNGV. CDR3 sequence: CASRPGQGMWLTNEKLFF. In DNA form, the CDR3 reads TGTGCCAGCAGACCGGGACAGGGAATGTGGCTCACTAATGAAAAACTGTTTTTT.

This clonotype was seen repeatedly, ten times or more. The chain employs TRBV18 and TRBJ2-7; weak D call: TRBD2 (6 bases). V was pared by 8 bases and J by 7 bases, with 18 bases between. The germline V gene has CDR1 KGHSH and CDR2 LQKENI. The CDR3 covers 13 residues. CDR3 DNA: TGTGCCAGCGGAGGCGGGGACCGACTGGAGCAGTACTTC. Translation: CASGGGDRLEQYF.

This clonotype was detected ten times or more. The J gene is TRBJ1-1, the V gene TRBV6-2 or TRBV6-3; D unclear. V was trimmed by 0 bases and J by 6 bases, leaving 11 bases between them. This CDR3 is built from 14 residues. The germline gives CDR1 MNHEY, CDR2 SVGEGT. DNA of the CDR3: TGTGCCAGCAGTTACTCGATGGTACCCGCTGAAGCTTTCTTT. Its translation: CASSYSMVPAEAFF.

Written as DNA, the CDR3 is TGCGCCAGCAGCATCCGGACTAGCGGGAAAAACATTCAGTACTTC. Amino acid sequence: CASSIRTSGKNIQYF. This chain links TRBV4-1 with TRBJ2-4, with 11 bases matching TRBD2. The CDR3 loop spans 15 amino acids. Germline trimming cut 5 bases from V and 4 bases from J; bases unmatched to any gene: 4. Germline V gene sequence: CDR1 MGHRA, CDR2 YSYEKL.

Ten or more counts support this clonotype. The chain links TRBV5-6 to TRBJ2-5; 8 bases map to TRBD2. The CDR3 sequence is 15 residues long. Germline CDR1 SGHDT, CDR2 YYEEEE. V shed 1 base, J shed 4 bases, and the junction held 6 bases outside the gene matches. Here the CDR3 reads CASSLIGGLVETQYF. CDR3 nucleotide sequence: TGTGCCAGCAGCTTGATTGGGGGACTAGTAGAGACCCAGTACTTC.

There are many counts of this clonotype. V is TRBV11-2 and J is TRBJ1-6, with D uncertain. Trimming cost V 5 bases and J 9 bases, with 14 bases left between them. This CDR3 is 14 amino acids long. Looked up from germline, CDR1 is SGHAT and CDR2 is FQNNGV. CDR3 sequence reads: CASSPGGGLSPLHF. CDR3 sequence (DNA): TGTGCCAGCAGCCCCGGAGGAGGGCTTTCACCCCTCCACTTT.

This clonotype came up many times. V gene TRBV3-1 combines with J gene TRBJ2-3; 7 nucleotides match TRBD2. Looked up from germline, CDR1 is LGHDT and CDR2 is YNNKEL (reference sequence). This CDR3 spans 16 amino acids. With 1 base clipped from V and 3 bases from J, the junction kept 7 bases outside the gene matches. Here the CDR3 reads CASSQGGRALTDTQYF. Written as DNA, the CDR3 is TGTGCCAGCAGCCAAGGGGGGAGGGCCCTGACAGATACGCAGTATTTT.

This clonotype was seen many times. The chain links TRBV12-3 or TRBV12-4 to TRBJ1-4, with D tentatively TRBD1 (6 bases). Trimming shortened V by 4 bases and J by 1 base, and 13 bases separated the two germline ends. The CDR3 runs to 16 residues. CDR3 sequence: CASSSGPGETNEKLFF. DNA for the CDR3: TGTGCCAGCAGTTCGGGGCCAGGGGAAACTAATGAAAAACTGTTTTTT.

This clonotype came up many times. The rearrangement uses TRBV12-3 or TRBV12-4 and TRBJ2-7; the match to TRBD1 covers 7 bases. Unmatched junction bases numbered 5, after V lost 6 bases and J lost 6 bases. This CDR3 contains 12 residues. The CDR3 reads CASSVTGTEQYF. In DNA form, the CDR3 reads TGTGCCAGCAGCGTGACAGGGACCGAGCAGTACTTC.

This chain links TRBV12-3 or TRBV12-4 with TRBJ2-3; 10 nucleotides agree with TRBD2. This CDR3 spans 18 amino acids. CDR3 region: CTISLATLAGDFTDTQYF. DNA for the CDR3: TGTACCATCAGTTTAGCGACCCTAGCGGGGGATTTCACAGATACGCAGTATTTT.

CDR3 region: CSAGGGGIAREQYF. The DNA for the CDR3 is TGCAGTGCTGGAGGGGGTGGGATAGCTCGCGAGCAGTACTTC. The rearrangement links TRBV20-1 to TRBJ2-7, with D possibly being TRBD1 or TRBD2 (6 bases each). This CDR3 is 14 amino acids long. Per the germline V gene, CDR1 is DFQATT and CDR2 is SNEGSKA (reference sequence). The V gene lost 5 bases and the J gene lost 6 bases, with 20 bases spanning the gap.

This clonotype appeared many times. The chain uses TRBV4-3 and TRBJ1-5; D perhaps matches TRBD1 (6 bases). Deletions cut 0 bases from V and 0 bases from J, with 6 bases between. Germline CDR1 reads LGHNA; CDR2 reads YSLEER. CDR3 length: 15 residues. The DNA for the CDR3 is TGCGCCAGCAGCCAAGACAGGGGTAGCAATCAGCCCCAGCATTTT. Protein product: CASSQDRGSNQPQHF.

The rearrangement links TRBV28 to TRBJ2-7; TRBD2 agrees at 11 bases. The junction had 7 bases not matched to a gene; V was cut back by 5 bases and J by 1 base. The CDR3 runs to 16 residues. CDR1 is MDHEN and CDR2 is SYDVKM in the germline V gene. The CDR3 nucleotides are TGTGCCAGCAGTGTACCTACTAGCGGGAGTTCCTACGAGCAGTACTTC. As protein: CASSVPTSGSSYEQYF.

Many counts were recorded for this clonotype. This chain connects TRBV7-2 to TRBJ1-5, with TRBD1 matching 7 bases. The CDR3 contains 15 residues. The germline V gene encodes CDR1 SGHTA and CDR2 FQGNSA. The V and J ends lost 7 bases and 0 bases, in that order; junction bases with no gene match: 6. The CDR3 DNA reads TGTGCCAGCACCTTGACAGGGAATAGCAATCAGCCCCAGCATTTT. It translates to CASTLTGNSNQPQHF.

This clonotype was observed at least ten times. The chain couples TRBV7-9 to TRBJ2-1, with TRBD2 matching 11 bases. The CDR3 consists of 15 residues. V shed 7 bases and J 4 bases; nucleotides not matched to a gene: 6. The germline V gene encodes CDR1 SEHNR and CDR2 FQNEAQ (reference sequence). The CDR3 here is CASNPGTSGYNEQFF. DNA for the CDR3: TGTGCCAGCAACCCCGGGACTAGCGGTTACAATGAGCAGTTCTTC.

The sample holds many counts of this clonotype. The chain joins TRBV19 to TRBJ1-2; no firm D call. Germline V gene sequence: CDR1 LNHDA, CDR2 SQIVND (reference sequence). The CDR3 totals 14 residues. V was trimmed by 6 bases and J by 2 bases, leaving 13 bases between them. CDR3 loop: CASSPEHTNYGYTF. CDR3 nucleotide sequence: TGTGCCAGTAGCCCCGAGCATACCAACTATGGCTACACCTTC. Full variable domain (outside the CDR3, taken from reference TRBV19 and TRBJ1-2): DGGITQSPKYLFRKEGQNVTLSCEQNLNHDAMYWYRQDPGQGLRLIYYSQIVNDFQKGDIAEGYSVSREKKESFPLTVTSAQKNPTAFYLCASSPEHTNYGYTFGSGTRLTVV.

This clonotype was seen at least ten times. The gene calls are TRBV20-1 and TRBJ2-2, with D tentatively TRBD1 (5 bases). V lost 0 bases and J 5 bases, leaving 13 bases between the germline ends. Germline values: CDR1 DFQATT, CDR2 SNEGSKA (reference sequence). The length of the CDR3 is 15 residues. CDR3: CSARDGAGPTGELFF. In DNA form, the CDR3 reads TGCAGTGCTAGAGATGGGGCAGGGCCAACCGGGGAGCTGTTTTTT.

This clonotype was counted at least ten times. The V call is TRBV6-2 or TRBV6-3, the J call TRBJ2-3; 10 nucleotides line up with TRBD1. The germline CDR1 and CDR2 sequences are MNHEY and SVGEGT. The V gene end was trimmed by 6 bases and the J gene end by 5 bases; junction bases not matched to a gene: 11. This CDR3 spans 16 amino acids. The DNA for the CDR3 is TGTGCCAGCAGCCCCGGGACAGGGGTCCCTAGAGATACGCAGTATTTT. Protein: CASSPGTGVPRDTQYF.